The 14 T cell receptor beta chains below all came from one sample that was sequenced in a study of T cell repertoires in aging, cancer and after chemotherapy. TCR beta rearrangements were amplified from peripheral blood genomic DNA. TRB rearrangements spanning V, D and J were amplified using mixed TRB-A/B primers. MiXCR was run by TCRdb on the multiplex PCR reads, yielding one entry per CDR3 protein. The sample has about 4,500 distinct CDR3 sequences, less than 65% seen once. Sequenced material: blood. All receptors derive from a human donor with a solid tumor.

The chain carries TRBV27 and TRBJ1-2, with D maybe TRBD1 (6 bases). V was shortened by 5 bases and J by 2 bases, with 9 bases between the two germline ends. Germline V CDR1 and CDR2: MNHEY, SMNVEV (reference sequence). The CDR3 has 13 amino acids. The CDR3 DNA sequence: TGTGCCAGCAGTAAACAGGGAAACTATGGCTACACCTTC. Residues: CASSKQGNYGYTF.

The rearrangement joins TRBV19 to TRBJ2-7; D is perhaps TRBD2 (7 bases). The CDR3 runs 14 residues. The ends were cut back, 3 bases at V and 6 bases at J, with 15 bases in the middle. Germline CDR1 reads LNHDA; CDR2 reads SQIVND (reference sequence). CDR3 residues: CASSMGRGLSEQYF. The CDR3 DNA reads as TGTGCCAGTAGTATGGGGCGGGGGCTGTCCGAGCAGTACTTC.

This clonotype came up once. The V gene is TRBV27, the J gene TRBJ1-2, with a weak D call TRBD1 (5 bases). V shed 7 bases and J shed 0 bases, with 18 bases lying between them. The germline V gene has CDR1 MNHEY and CDR2 SMNVEV (reference sequence). The length of the CDR3 is 16 residues. CDR3 nucleotides: TGTGCCAGCAAGCGGGCGGGGCCGGATACTAACTATGGCTACACCTTC. This gives the protein CASKRAGPDTNYGYTF.

The chain joins TRBV6-4 to TRBJ1-1, with D tentatively TRBD1 (6 bases). Germline assignment: CDR1 MRHNA and CDR2 SNTAGT. The ends were cut back, 8 bases at V and 0 bases at J, with 10 bases in the middle. This CDR3 is 13 amino acids long. CDR3 in DNA: TGTGCCAGCGTCAGGGACATGAACACTGAAGCTTTCTTT. Translation: CASVRDMNTEAFF.

This clonotype was seen once. V usage is TRBV6-2 or TRBV6-3 and J usage is TRBJ1-1, with no clear D. The germline V and J ends were trimmed by 2 bases and 2 bases, with 12 bases remaining between them. The CDR3 is made up of 15 amino acids. Germline V gene data show CDR1 as MNHEY and CDR2 as SVGEGT. The DNA for the CDR3 is TGTGCCAGCAGTTACAACGGGTTAATAAACACTGAAGCTTTCTTT. It codes for CASSYNGLINTEAFF.

This clonotype has more than one count but fewer than ten. V is TRBV30 and J is TRBJ2-7, with D uncertain. The CDR3 runs 12 residues. Germline V gene data show CDR1 as GTSNPN and CDR2 as SVGIG (reference sequence). Trimming cost V 1 base and J 2 bases, with 6 bases left between them. The CDR3 reads CAWSGQTYEQYF. CDR3 bases: TGTGCCTGGAGTGGCCAGACCTACGAGCAGTACTTC.

The V and J genes are TRBV6-5 and TRBJ2-1, with 9 bases lining up with TRBD1. The germline gives CDR1 MNHEY, CDR2 SVGAGI. This CDR3 contains 16 residues. Trimming at V came to 3 bases and at J to 2 bases, leaving 5 bases not matched to a gene. CDR3 sequence reads: CASSYTGTGPYNEQFF. In nucleotides, the CDR3 is TGTGCCAGCAGTTATACCGGGACAGGGCCCTACAATGAGCAGTTCTTC.

V and J are TRBV6-2 or TRBV6-3 and TRBJ2-1; 9 bases agree with TRBD1. Germline CDR1 reads MNHEY; CDR2 reads SVGEGT. This CDR3 spans 16 amino acids. V trimming: 6 bases; J trimming: 6 bases; junction bases outside the gene matches: 12. DNA of the CDR3: TGTGCCAGCAGAGAACCGGGACAGGGAGGCCTCAATGAGCAGTTCTTC. It codes for CASREPGQGGLNEQFF.

The chain uses TRBV6-1 and TRBJ1-5, with D tentatively TRBD1 (5 bases). CDR3 length: 11 residues. V lost 4 bases to trimming and J lost 7 bases, with 5 bases between them. The germline CDR1 and CDR2 sequences are MNHNS and SASEGT. The CDR3 region has the DNA TGTGCCAGCAGTGGGGGCCAGCCCCAGCATTTT. As protein: CASSGGQPQHF.

V usage is TRBV19 and J usage is TRBJ2-3; D not certain. Trimming took 5 bases from V and 3 from J, leaving 15 bases between them. The CDR3 covers 15 residues. Germline V gives CDR1 LNHDA, CDR2 SQIVND (reference sequence). CDR3 in amino acids: CASSLVGMSTDTQYF. CDR3 nucleotide sequence: TGTGCCAGTAGTCTAGTTGGGATGTCAACAGATACGCAGTATTTT.

The CDR3 spells CASSDNRGNTEAFF. The CDR3 coding sequence is TGTGCCAGCAGCGACAACAGGGGGAACACTGAAGCTTTCTTT. This chain connects TRBV7-9 to TRBJ1-1, with 7 bases matching TRBD1. There are 14 residues in the CDR3. J gave up 1 base and V 5 bases, and 4 bases lay outside the gene matches. Germline assignment: CDR1 SEHNR and CDR2 FQNEAQ (reference sequence).

The rearrangement links TRBV5-1 to TRBJ2-7; 9 positions match TRBD1. Unmatched junction bases numbered 3, after V lost 4 bases and J lost 4 bases. Germline values: CDR1 SGHRS, CDR2 YFSETQ. The CDR3 is made up of 13 amino acids. CDR3 DNA sequence: TGCGCCAGCAGCGCGGGACAGGGATACGAGCAGTACTTC. Amino acid sequence: CASSAGQGYEQYF.

The chain is built from TRBV6-6 and TRBJ1-1; the D gene is possibly TRBD1 (6 bases). V gave up 5 bases and J gave up 3 bases, with 13 bases separating them. Germline V lookup: CDR1 MNHNY, CDR2 SVGAGI (reference sequence). This CDR3 region has 14 residues. The CDR3 region has the DNA TGTGCCAGCAGTGAGAGGGGGGGAGACACTGAAGCTTTCTTT. As protein: CASSERGGDTEAFF.

There are a few counts of this clonotype. The CDR3 DNA reads as TGTGCCAGCAGCATCGGGACGAGAGGCGAGCAGTACTTC. As protein: CASSIGTRGEQYF. The chain employs TRBV7-9 and TRBJ2-7; tentatively, D is TRBD1 or TRBD2 (5 bases each). This CDR3 has 13 residues. Trimming cost V 5 bases and J 6 bases, with 14 bases left between them. CDR1 and CDR2 (germline): SEHNR, FQNEAQ (reference sequence). The full variable domain, completed using reference TRBV7-9 and TRBJ2-7, is DTGVSQNPRHKITKRGQNVTFRCDPISEHNRLYWYRQTLGQGPEFLTYFQNEAQLEKSRLLSDRFSAERPKGSFSTLEIQRTEQGDSAMYLCASSIGTRGEQYFGPGTRLTVT.